The 30 T cell receptor beta chains given below trace back to one sample, sequenced in a study of T-cell reconstitution after alpha-beta-depleted transplantation in children. Unique molecular identifiers were used in preparing the TCRbeta library. Via MiXCR, TCRdb re-called the PCR reads, giving one row per CDR3 protein. The sample has 250,000 to 300,000 distinct CDR3 sequences; over 9% are singletons. The sample here was PBMCs, taken before TCRalphabeta/CD19-depleted stem cell transplant. The receptors were gathered from a boy younger than two with acute myeloid leukemia, due to receive a stem cell transplant.

This clonotype was seen ten or more times. The chain uses TRBV7-6 and TRBJ1-5; 7 bases match TRBD1. The CDR3 runs 16 residues. Looked up from germline, CDR1 is SGHVS and CDR2 is FNYEAQ. Unmatched junction bases numbered 9, after V lost 4 bases and J lost 3 bases. The CDR3 DNA reads TGTGCCAGCAGCTCCGGGGCAGGGGGTCTCAATCAGCCCCAGCATTTT. As protein: CASSSGAGGLNQPQHF.

This clonotype was seen a few times. V gene TRBV7-9 combines with J gene TRBJ1-5; TRBD1 aligns across 7 bases. Unmatched junction bases numbered 4, after V lost 5 bases and J lost 0 bases. The CDR3 is 15 amino acids. In germline, CDR1 is SEHNR, CDR2 FQNEAQ (reference sequence). Here the CDR3 DNA reads TGTGCCAGCAGCAGTACAGGGGATAGCAATCAGCCCCAGCATTTT. It is translated as CASSSTGDSNQPQHF.

This clonotype has at least ten counts. The V call is TRBV5-6, the J call TRBJ2-7; tentative D call: TRBD1 (5 bases). The CDR3 sequence is 15 residues long. V lost 4 bases and J lost 0, with 14 bases in between. Germline V gives CDR1 SGHDT, CDR2 YYEEEE. This CDR3 reads CASSPMTDPSYEQYF. The CDR3 DNA follows: TGTGCCAGCAGCCCGATGACAGATCCCTCCTACGAGCAGTACTTC.

The chain is built from TRBV30 and TRBJ1-5, with D hard to call. The germline gives CDR1 GTSNPN, CDR2 SVGIG (reference sequence). The CDR3 has 15 amino acids. The V and J ends lost 0 bases and 2 bases respectively, with 11 bases between them. CDR3 in DNA: TGTGCCTGGAGTGTAGGTGGACTTGGCAATCAGCCCCAGCATTTT. Its translation: CAWSVGGLGNQPQHF.

This clonotype has ten or more counts. CDR3 in amino acids: CASSQGTEVYYEQYF. The CDR3 DNA sequence: TGCGCCAGCAGCCAAGGAACAGAGGTTTACTACGAGCAGTACTTC. V and J are TRBV4-3 and TRBJ2-7, with D uncertain. The CDR3 spans 15 residues. V lost 1 base and J lost 3, with 13 bases in between. CDR1 LGHNA and CDR2 YSLEER come from the germline V gene.

In its sample, this clonotype was seen once. V gene TRBV3-1 combines with J gene TRBJ1-5, with a weak D call TRBD1 (6 bases). This CDR3 comprises 14 residues. V was trimmed by 1 base and J by 7 bases, leaving 11 bases between them. Germline CDR1 is LGHDT and CDR2 is YNNKEL (reference sequence). The CDR3, as DNA: TGTGCCAGCAGCCAAGGGACAGCGCGCCAGCCCCAGCATTTT. This encodes CASSQGTARQPQHF.

The chain couples TRBV10-3 to TRBJ2-3; the match to TRBD2 covers 7 bases. V trimming: 6 bases; J trimming: 1 base; junction bases outside the gene matches: 10. Per the germline V gene, CDR1 is ENHRY and CDR2 is SYGVKD. This CDR3 spans 16 amino acids. Here the CDR3 reads CAIRSSGVGGTDTQYF. CDR3 nucleotide sequence: TGTGCCATCAGATCTAGCGGAGTGGGGGGCACAGATACGCAGTATTTT.

This clonotype was seen repeatedly, ten times or more. This CDR3 is CASPSAGELFF. The CDR3 DNA follows: TGTGCCAGCCCCTCCGCCGGGGAGCTGTTTTTT. This chain uses TRBV9 with TRBJ2-2; D is ambiguous. CDR3 length equals 11 residues. Trimming shortened V by 7 bases and J by 6 bases, and 7 bases separated the two germline ends. The germline V gene has CDR1 SGDLS and CDR2 YYNGEE.

This clonotype has ten or more counts. The chain joins TRBV9 to TRBJ2-3, with D maybe TRBD2 (8 bases). This CDR3 contains 18 residues. The V and J ends lost 4 bases and 2 bases respectively, with 23 bases between them. Germline CDR1 and CDR2: SGDLS and YYNGEE. The CDR3 nucleotides are TGTGCCAGCAGCAGACAGGGAGAAGCGGGAGTCCCCACAGATACGCAGTATTTT. It specifies CASSRQGEAGVPTDTQYF.

This clonotype was detected ten times or more. This chain connects TRBV20-1 to TRBJ2-7; the D is unclear. CDR3 length: 14 amino acids. From germline, CDR1 is DFQATT and CDR2 SNEGSKA (reference sequence). The V gene lost 6 bases and the J gene lost 1 base, with 16 bases spanning the gap. The CDR3 loop is CSAGFDANSYEQYF. CDR3 coding DNA: TGCAGTGCGGGTTTCGACGCAAATTCCTACGAGCAGTACTTC.

This clonotype appeared many times. The CDR3 is CASSLWVNTGELFF. In nucleotides, the CDR3 is TGTGCCAGCAGTTTATGGGTGAACACCGGGGAGCTGTTTTTT. The chain links TRBV28 to TRBJ2-2; D is ambiguous. The V end was cut by 0 bases, the J end by 1 base, with 3 bases between. This CDR3 has 14 residues. Germline V lookup: CDR1 MDHEN, CDR2 SYDVKM.

The rearrangement joins TRBV10-1 to TRBJ2-7; TRBD2 might be the D (5 bases). This CDR3 is built from 15 residues. V was shortened by 0 bases and J by 4 bases, with 13 bases between the two germline ends. The germline CDR1 and CDR2 sequences are WNHNN and SYGVQD (reference sequence). The CDR3 here is CASSESCGGGYEQYF. The CDR3 region has the DNA TGCGCCAGCAGTGAGTCGTGCGGCGGCGGGTACGAGCAGTACTTC.

This clonotype has a handful of counts. This sequence joins TRBV29-1 and TRBJ1-6, with TRBD1 identical over 9 bases. V dropped 7 bases and J dropped 8; count of bases not matched to a gene: 9. CDR3 length equals 14 residues. Per germline, CDR1 SQVTM and CDR2 ANQGSEA. CDR3: CSARFDRGDSPLHF. In DNA form, the CDR3 reads TGCAGCGCCCGCTTCGACAGGGGGGATTCACCCCTCCACTTT.

There are many counts of this clonotype. The chain joins TRBV10-3 to TRBJ2-5; the D is unclear. V was trimmed by 6 bases and J by 3 bases, leaving 11 bases between them. Germline V gene data show CDR1 as ENHRY and CDR2 as SYGVKD. This CDR3 has 13 amino acids. CDR3 residues: CAIRKSGEETQYF. In DNA, the CDR3 is TGTGCCATCAGGAAAAGTGGGGAAGAGACCCAGTACTTC.

This clonotype was recorded many times. The rearrangement uses TRBV9 and TRBJ2-1, with D possibly being TRBD2 (6 bases). The V and J ends lost 3 bases and 12 bases respectively, with 19 bases between them. The germline V gene has CDR1 SGDLS and CDR2 YYNGEE. This CDR3 contains 14 residues. The CDR3 sequence is CASSDRRGQGGQFF. In nucleotides, the CDR3 is TGTGCCAGCAGCGATCGTAGGGGCCAGGGAGGGCAGTTCTTC.

This rearrangement joins TRBV20-1 to TRBJ2-4, with D uncertain. CDR1 and CDR2 (germline): DFQATT, SNEGSKA (reference sequence). Between the trimmed V and J ends, which lost 3 bases and 3 bases, there was a span of 12 bases. CDR3 length: 14 amino acids. CDR3 protein: CSARVGNGKNIQYF. The CDR3 nucleotides are TGCAGTGCTAGGGTGGGTAACGGCAAAAACATTCAGTACTTC.

This clonotype appeared many times. The chain has TRBV7-3 and TRBJ2-6; weak D call: TRBD1 (6 bases). V lost 1 base to trimming and J lost 0 bases, with 13 bases between them. Per germline, CDR1 SGHTA and CDR2 FQGTGA. CDR3 size: 18 residues. The CDR3 region is CASSLRAGASSGANVLTF. The CDR3, as DNA: TGTGCCAGCAGCTTAAGGGCAGGGGCCAGCTCTGGGGCCAACGTCCTGACTTTC.

This clonotype was counted ten times or more. The genes are TRBV2 and TRBJ1-5; D gene uncertain. Germline V gene sequence: CDR1 SNHLY, CDR2 FYNNEI. This CDR3 is built from 14 residues. The V end lost 0 bases, the J end lost 8 bases, and 11 bases lay between the germline ends. CDR3 nucleotides: TGTGCCAGCAGTGAAGCGAAGACTCCCAAGCCCCAGCATTTT. As protein: CASSEAKTPKPQHF. The variable domain in full, with the rest retrieved from reference TRBV2 and TRBJ1-5, is EPEVTQTPSHQVTQMGQEVILRCVPISNHLYFYWYRQILGQKVEFLVSFYNNEISEKSEIFDDQFSVERPDGSNFTLKIRSTKLEDSAMYFCASSEAKTPKPQHFGDGTRLSIL.

In its sample, this clonotype was seen many times. The chain is built from TRBV6-5 and TRBJ1-2; the D gene is possibly TRBD1 (5 bases). V gave up 0 bases and J gave up 6 bases, with 11 bases separating them. Germline CDR1 MNHEY, CDR2 SVGAGI. The CDR3 is 14 residues long. The CDR3 loop is CASSYSSGTNGYTF. In nucleotides, the CDR3 is TGTGCCAGCAGTTACTCTTCAGGGACGAATGGCTACACCTTC.

V gene TRBV12-3 or TRBV12-4 combines with J gene TRBJ2-1; D perhaps matches TRBD2 (5 bases). The CDR3 covers 12 residues. V dropped 7 bases and J dropped 9 bases, with 13 bases sitting between them. The CDR3 here is CASNSDLSEQFF. The CDR3 DNA reads TGTGCCAGCAATTCGGACTTGTCTGAGCAGTTCTTC.

At least ten counts were recorded for this clonotype. The J gene is TRBJ2-1, the V gene TRBV28; no firm D call. V was clipped by 6 bases and J by 5 bases, with 17 bases between them. Per the germline V gene, CDR1 is MDHEN and CDR2 is SYDVKM. The CDR3 runs to 15 residues. The CDR3 spells CASRTGHRSDNEQFF. CDR3 nucleotide sequence: TGTGCCAGCAGGACGGGCCACCGATCCGACAATGAGCAGTTCTTC.

This chain joins TRBV11-2 and TRBJ2-3; D is uncertain. The germline gives CDR1 SGHAT, CDR2 FQNNGV. The germline V and J ends were trimmed by 1 base and 4 bases, with 12 bases remaining between them. The CDR3 length is 15 residues. The chain's CDR3 is CASSLGVGSPDTQYF. CDR3 coding DNA: TGTGCCAGCAGCTTAGGAGTCGGTTCCCCAGATACGCAGTATTTT. Supplemented by reference TRBV11-2 and TRBJ2-3, the full variable domain reads EAGVAQSPRYKIIEKRQSVAFWCNPISGHATLYWYQQILGQGPKLLIQFQNNGVVDDSQLPKDRFSAERLKGVDSTLKIQPAKLEDSAVYLCASSLGVGSPDTQYFGPGTRLTVL.

This clonotype occurred many times. The chain employs TRBV7-9 and TRBJ1-5; D not resolved. Trimming removed 5 bases at V and 7 bases at J, with 12 bases between. CDR1 is SEHNR and CDR2 is FQNEAQ in the germline V gene (reference sequence). CDR3 length: 13 amino acids. This CDR3 is CASSPLNTQPQHF. Written as DNA, the CDR3 is TGTGCCAGCAGCCCCCTGAACACCCAGCCCCAGCATTTT.

Ten or more counts support this clonotype. The CDR3 DNA reads as TGCAGCGCAGCTAAGGGACTAGCTCCCGACGAGCAGTACTTC. Protein product: CSAAKGLAPDEQYF. This chain joins TRBV29-1 and TRBJ2-7; 9 bases align to TRBD2. The CDR3 loop spans 14 amino acids. V lost 7 bases to trimming and J lost 5 bases; unmatched junction nucleotides: 12. The germline V gene has CDR1 SQVTM and CDR2 ANQGSEA.

In this sample, this clonotype turned up many times. The CDR3 DNA reads as TGTGCCAGCAGTTTACAGGGGGTCTTAAGCTCCTACGAGCAGTACTTC. Translating it yields CASSLQGVLSSYEQYF. The V call is TRBV28, the J call TRBJ2-7, with TRBD1 matching over 7 bases. In germline, CDR1 is MDHEN, CDR2 SYDVKM. V lost 2 bases and J lost 0; bases outside the gene matches: 7. The CDR3 extends over 16 amino acids.

This clonotype came up many times. The chain couples TRBV7-2 to TRBJ1-2; 7 nucleotides match TRBD1. The ends lost 2 bases at V and 6 bases at J; junction bases unmatched: 3. CDR3 length: 13 residues. Germline V gives CDR1 SGHTA, CDR2 FQGNSA. CDR3 region: CASSLRDRDGYTF. CDR3 nucleotide sequence: TGTGCCAGCAGCTTACGGGACAGAGATGGCTACACCTTC. The variable domain in full, with the rest retrieved from reference TRBV7-2 and TRBJ1-2, is GAGVSQSPSNKVTEKGKDVELRCDPISGHTALYWYRQSLGQGLEFLIYFQGNSAPDKSGLPSDRFSAERTGGSVSTLTIQRTQQEDSAVYLCASSLRDRDGYTFGSGTRLTVV.

This clonotype was found many times. Its ends do not fully match the called genes, so a read error is possible. The chain uses TRBV7-7 and TRBJ2-1; D ambiguous. The CDR3 extends over 13 amino acids. Germline V gene sequence: CDR1 SSHAT, CDR2 FNYEAQ (reference sequence). The CDR3 spells CASSLGINGEQFF. In DNA, the CDR3 is TGTGCTAGCAGCTTAGGTATAAACGGTGAGCAGTTCTTC.

Many counts were recorded for this clonotype. V gene TRBV12-3 or TRBV12-4 combines with J gene TRBJ2-3; D is tentatively TRBD1 or TRBD2 (6 bases each). CDR3 size: 11 residues. The V gene lost 8 bases and the J gene lost 4 bases, with 7 bases spanning the gap. The CDR3 loop is CASGGPDTQYF. The CDR3 DNA sequence: TGTGCCAGCGGGGGGCCAGATACGCAGTATTTT.

This clonotype was detected only a few times. The chain joins TRBV4-3 to TRBJ2-6, with D perhaps matching TRBD2 (7 bases). V was shortened by 0 bases and J by 4 bases, with 10 bases between the two germline ends. The CDR3 length is 16 residues. CDR1 and CDR2 (germline): LGHNA, YSLEER. CDR3 DNA: TGCGCCAGCAGCCAAGATCGGGGGGCCGGGGCCAACGTCCTGACTTTC. This codes for CASSQDRGAGANVLTF.

V usage is TRBV20-1 and J usage is TRBJ2-7; D remains unclear. The germline CDR1 and CDR2 sequences are DFQATT and SNEGSKA (reference sequence). Trimming stripped 1 base from V and 4 bases from J, with 11 bases between. The CDR3 length is 13 residues. The CDR3 DNA follows: TGCAGTGCTAGAGGGCTAGGGTGGTACGAGCAGTACTTC. It is translated as CSARGLGWYEQYF.